This is a list of T cell receptor beta chains from one sample in a study of regulatory T cells. Using immunoSEQ multiplex PCR, the repertoire was profiled, and TCRdb retains in-frame clones only, with some absent. The profile shows around 16,000 clones, around 83% of them singletons. The sequenced sample was conventional CD4+ T cells sorted from blood. Source of these receptors: a person in their thirties with CD3G deficiency. Both conserved end residues are part of each CDR3. A D gene is named only where the DNA matches it firmly. Clone size is stated in some rows and not others, as once, few, many or a class when expanded.

>TRBJ1-4|TRBD1|13|-|TRBV27
TGTGCCAGCAAGGACAGGGCTTTTGAAAAACTGTTTTTT
CASKDRAFEKLFF
>TRBJ1-5|-|14|once|TRBV28
TGTGCCAGCAGTTTAGTTGGTGGCAATCAGCCCCAGCATTTT
CASSLVGGNQPQHF
>TRBJ2-5|-|13|-|TRBV11-2
TGTGCCAGCAGCCGAGGCTATAGGGAGACCCAGTACTTC
CASSRGYRETQYF
>TRBJ1-1|TRBD1|12|-|TRBV6-5
TGTGCCGGCAGTGAACAGGGGGCCCTGGCTTTCTTT
CAGSEQGALAFF
>TRBJ2-3|TRBD1|15|-|TRBV28
TGTGCCAGCAGTCCCCAAATCGACAGGGGACTCACGCAGTATTTT
CASSPQIDRGLTQYF
>TRBJ2-7|TRBD2|16|-|TRBV5-1
TGCGCCAGCAGCCGAGGGACTAGCGGGGAAAACTACGAGCAGTACTTC
CASSRGTSGENYEQYF
>TRBJ1-6|-|15|-|TRBV28
TGTGCCAGCAGGGATACGGGCTCCTATAATTCACCCCTCCACTTT
CASRDTGSYNSPLHF
>TRBJ2-5|-|15|-|TRBV28
TGTGCCAGCAGTTCCCGACTCCCTGGGGGAGAGACCCAGTACTTC
CASSSRLPGGETQYF
>TRBJ1-6|TRBD1|14|-|TRBV6-1
TGTGCCAGCAGGACAGGGGGGCAGGGTTCACCCCTCCACTTT
CASRTGGQGSPLHF
>TRBJ2-7|TRBD1|15|once|TRBV6-6
TGTGCCAGCAGTGGGCGGACAGGGGCAAGCTACGAGCAGTACTTC
CASSGRTGASYEQYF
>TRBJ2-1|-|13|-|TRBV28
TGTGCCAGCAGTGGGACCTACTCCAATGAGCAGTTCTTC
CASSGTYSNEQFF
>TRBJ1-2|-|14|-|TRBV6-1
TGTGCCAGCAGTGAAGCCTCCCAGAACAGGGGCTACACCTTC
CASSEASQNRGYTF
>TRBJ2-3|-|12|-|TRBV5-1
TGCGCCAGCAGCTGGAAAGACTTTCCGCAGTATTTT
CASSWKDFPQYF
>TRBJ1-2|-|11|-|TRBV28
TGTGCCAGCAGTCGGTCAGAAGGCTACACCTTC
CASSRSEGYTF
>TRBJ1-1|-|14|-|TRBV6-1
TGTGCCAGCAGTGAATCAAGACGGATTACTGAAGCTTTCTTT
CASSESRRITEAFF
>TRBJ1-6|-|13|-|TRBV28
TGTGCCAGCAGCCTTACTTGGACGTCACCCCTCCACTTT
CASSLTWTSPLHF
>TRBJ2-3|-|13|-|TRBV5-1
TGCGCCAGCAGCTTGGGAATGAGGGATAAGCAGTATTTT
CASSLGMRDKQYF
>TRBJ2-3|-|16|once|TRBV7-8
TGTGCCAGCAGCTTAGGCACAGCAAAAGGGTGGGATACGCAGTATTTT
CASSLGTAKGWDTQYF
>TRBJ1-6|TRBD1|18|-|TRBV6-1
TGTGCCAGCAGTGAGACCCCCCGGGTGGGACAGCGAAATTCACCCCTCCACTTT
CASSETPRVGQRNSPLHF
>TRBJ2-7|-|15|-|TRBV27
TGTGCCAGCACCTACTCACGGCGGGGGCCTTACGAGCAGTACTTC
CASTYSRRGPYEQYF
>TRBJ1-5|-|14|-|TRBV6-1
TGTGCCAGCAGCTTGAACGGACCGAATCAGCCCCAGCATTTT
CASSLNGPNQPQHF
>TRBJ1-4|-|15|-|TRBV6-6
TGTGCCAGCAGTTACGGTAGCGGAGTTAATGAAAAACTGTTTTTT
CASSYGSGVNEKLFF
>TRBJ1-1|-|13|-|TRBV9
TGTGCCAGCAGCGTAGACCCAGCAAGTGAAGCTTTCTTT
CASSVDPASEAFF
>TRBJ2-7|-|14|once|TRBV28
TGTGCCAGCAGTGCCGGAGGGGGGCGTTACGAGCAGTACTTC
CASSAGGGRYEQYF
>TRBJ2-3|-|13|-|TRBV5-1
TGCGCCAGCAGACGTGCCCTCACAGATACGCAGTATTTT
CASRRALTDTQYF
>TRBJ1-1|-|11|-|TRBV27
TGTGCCAGCAAAGGGTACACTGAAGCTTTCTTT
CASKGYTEAFF
>TRBJ2-1|-|12|-|TRBV6-6
TGTGCCAGCAGCCGGGGAGGAGGTGAGCAGTTCTTC
CASSRGGGEQFF
>TRBJ1-2|-|13|once|TRBV28
TGTGCCAGCAGTTCGGGGTCTAACTATGGCTACACCTTC
CASSSGSNYGYTF
>TRBJ2-1|TRBD2|16|once|TRBV5-1
TGCGCCAGCAGCTTCGGCGGGAGCAGATCCTACAATGAGCAGTTCTTC
CASSFGGSRSYNEQFF
>TRBJ2-2|TRBD2|19|once|TRBV5-1
TGCGCCAGCAGCTTGCGTAATCGAGCGGGAGGGCCCAACACCGGGGAGCTGTTTTTT
CASSLRNRAGGPNTGELFF
>TRBJ2-7|-|14|-|TRBV10-3
TGTGCCATCAGCCCAGGGGTCTTTTCCTACGAGCAGTACTTC
CAISPGVFSYEQYF
>TRBJ2-7|-|14|-|TRBV7-8
TGTGCCAGCAGCTTAGCTAAAAGAGGCTACGAGCAGTACTTC
CASSLAKRGYEQYF
>TRBJ1-2|-|13|-|TRBV30
TGTGCCTGGAATACTTTAGGGCACTATGGCTACACCTTC
CAWNTLGHYGYTF
>TRBJ1-2|-|14|-|TRBV6-1
TGTGCCAGCAGTGAGCCCTCGGCTAACTATGGCTACACCTTC
CASSEPSANYGYTF
>TRBJ1-1|-|15|-|TRBV18
TGTGCCAGCTCCCCTCATGCTGTGGGGAACACTGAAGCTTTCTTT
CASSPHAVGNTEAFF
>TRBJ1-1|-|14|-|TRBV27
TGTGCCAGCAGTTTCCGGTCCTCTAACACTGAAGCTTTCTTT
CASSFRSSNTEAFF
>TRBJ1-5|-|14|few|TRBV7-8
TGTGCCAGCAGCTTAATGGGGGCCGGTCAGCCCCAGCATTTT
CASSLMGAGQPQHF
>TRBJ1-2|TRBD1|14|-|TRBV5-1
TGCGCCAGCAGCTTGGGGGACAGGGGACGCGGCTACACCTTC
CASSLGDRGRGYTF
>TRBJ1-1|-|14|-|TRBV28
TGTGCCAGCACTGAGACAGGTGGGAACACTGAAGCTTTCTTT
CASTETGGNTEAFF
>TRBJ1-5|TRBD1|14|-|TRBV18
TGTGCCAGCTCACTACACAGGGGAGGACAGCCCCAGCATTTT
CASSLHRGGQPQHF
>TRBJ1-1|TRBD1|14|-|TRBV28
TGTGCCAGCAGACCTGGGGGACAGGGGGCGAGGGCTTTCTTT
CASRPGGQGARAFF
>TRBJ2-7|-|13|-|TRBV6-5
TGTGCCAGCCAGAGAACCCTGGGCTACGAGCAGTACTTC
CASQRTLGYEQYF